This entry is about one T cell receptor beta chain. The antigen remains unidentified. Method: immunoSEQ multiplex PCR; TCRdb's copy keeps in-frame clones and lacks some. The sample has roughly 140,000 clones; around 86% are singletons. The sample comes from a study of T cell responses to AZD1222 COVID-19 vaccine. Study findings and constraints: Mapped onto spike, vaccine-associated CD4 TCRs spanned it and were dominant at 160-218 and 743-854. Of spike-specific TCRs, nearly half reportedly target regions left unmutated in variants. The donor cohort was predominantly white British with a female majority, and clonal diversity may have been underestimated. At baseline, just five to seven AZD1222 recipients tested seropositive.

Sequences were derived from peripheral blood, sampled on day 0 of MenACWY control vaccination. This clonotype was obtained from an adult in good health.

This chain's CDR3 is CASSFWGGVETQYF. CDR3 bases: TGTGCCAGCAGTTTCTGGGGCGGTGTGGAGACCCAGTACTTC. The chain is built from TRBV28 and TRBJ2-5; possible D gene TRBD1, 5 bases. The V and J ends lost 3 bases and 5 bases respectively, with 13 bases between them. This CDR3 is built from 14 residues. Germline CDR1 is MDHEN and CDR2 is SYDVKM.